Presented here are 20 T cell receptor beta chains from one specimen sequenced in a study of CD8 T cells in Susac syndrome. cDNA came from about 0.51 to 1 ug RNA primed by random hexamers. TCRdb re-called the immunoSEQ multiplex PCR reads through MiXCR, storing one row per CDR3 protein. This sample carries about 400,000 distinct CDR3 sequences, roughly 85% of them seen once, and the ten largest clones take about 0.12%. Sequencing was performed on CD8+ T cells from PBMCs. These receptors were taken from a human donor with multiple sclerosis.

This chain joins TRBV29-1 and TRBJ2-2; D could derive from TRBD1 or TRBD2 (5 bases each). V lost 3 bases and J 0 bases, leaving 8 bases between the germline ends. CDR3 length equals 14 residues. CDR1 is SQVTM and CDR2 is ANQGSEA in the germline V gene. The DNA of the CDR3 is TGCAGCGTTGACTGGGGGACGAACACCGGGGAGCTGTTTTTT. Encoded protein: CSVDWGTNTGELFF.

V and J are TRBV29-1 and TRBJ1-2, with D possibly being TRBD1 (5 bases). V was shortened by 2 bases and J by 3 bases, with 19 bases between the two germline ends. The CDR3 is 16 amino acids. The germline gives CDR1 SQVTM, CDR2 ANQGSEA. CDR3 DNA sequence: TGCAGCGTTGAAATGGCCTGGGCGGGGGATGACTATGGCTACACCTTC. Its protein is CSVEMAWAGDDYGYTF.

The chain recombines TRBV20-1 with TRBJ1-1, with D hard to call. Germline V gene data show CDR1 as DFQATT and CDR2 as SNEGSKA (reference sequence). CDR3 size: 15 residues. With 0 bases removed from V and 1 base from J, the gap between germline ends came to 12 bases. CDR3 DNA: TGCAGTGCTAGAGATTGGGAGGCGCGGAACACTGAAGCTTTCTTT. This sequence encodes CSARDWEARNTEAFF.

This chain links TRBV21-1 with TRBJ1-1. TRBV21-1 counts as a pseudogene. The CDR3 has 14 amino acids. For the CDR3, the DNA is TGTGCCAGCAGCAAAGAGAGGGTGAACACTGAAGCTTTCTTT. Translating gives CASSKERVNTEAFF.

The rearrangement uses TRBV15 and TRBJ1-1; no reliable D call. The CDR3 runs 14 residues. Germline-derived CDR1 and CDR2 are LNHNV and YYDKDF (reference sequence). V was cut by 1 base and J by 4 bases, with 10 bases left in between. The CDR3 loop reads CATSRAALGTEAFF. DNA for the CDR3: TGTGCCACCAGCAGAGCGGCTCTGGGCACTGAAGCTTTCTTT.

This chain uses TRBV5-6 with TRBJ2-3, with a tentative D call TRBD1 (5 bases). Between the trimmed V and J ends, which lost 0 bases and 1 base, there was a span of 9 bases. Per germline, CDR1 SGHDT and CDR2 YYEEEE. The CDR3 contains 15 residues. CDR3 loop: CASSLGQGRTDTQYF. CDR3 DNA: TGTGCCAGCAGCTTGGGGCAGGGTCGCACAGATACGCAGTATTTT.

CDR3 nucleotides: TGTGCCAGCAGTGACTCTTGGAACGGCAGTTTGAACACTGAAGCTTTCTTT. Its protein product is CASSDSWNGSLNTEAFF. This rearrangement joins TRBV6-4 to TRBJ1-1; D unclear. The CDR3 covers 17 residues. Trimming took 0 bases from V and 0 from J, leaving 14 bases between them. Germline V gives CDR1 MRHNA, CDR2 SNTAGT.

This clonotype occurred once. This chain links TRBV29-1 with TRBJ2-7; no clear D gene. The CDR3 totals 11 residues. V dropped 0 bases and J dropped 7 bases, with 7 bases sitting between them. In germline, CDR1 is SQVTM, CDR2 ANQGSEA. CDR3 DNA: TGCAGCGTTGAAGATACGACGGAGCAGTACTTC. Translation gives CSVEDTTEQYF.

The chain links TRBV15 to TRBJ2-3, with D perhaps TRBD2 (5 bases). Germline-derived CDR1 and CDR2 are LNHNV and YYDKDF (reference sequence). Trimming removed 11 bases from V and 0 bases from J, with 15 bases in between. The CDR3 totals 14 residues. CDR3 coding DNA: TGTGCCGCCCAGGACTCTCCTAGCACAGATACGCAGTATTTT. Its translation: CAAQDSPSTDTQYF. Supplemented by reference TRBV15 and TRBJ2-3, the full variable domain reads DAMVIQNPRYQVTQFGKPVTLSCSQTLNHNVMYWYQQKSSQAPKLLFHYYDKDFNNEADTPDNFQSRRPNTSFCFLDIRSPGLGDTAMYLCAAQDSPSTDTQYFGPGTRLTVL.

The rearrangement uses TRBV11-3 and TRBJ2-3; D might be TRBD2 (6 bases). The CDR3 length is 14 residues. Trimming left V 5 bases short and J 3 bases short, with 12 bases between. Germline CDR1 reads SGHNT; CDR2 reads YENEEA. CDR3 bases: TGTGCCAGCAGCAGTAGCGGAACAACAGATACGCAGTATTTT. Protein sequence: CASSSSGTTDTQYF.

The rearrangement uses TRBV4-1 and TRBJ1-2, with D unresolved. The CDR3 runs 15 residues. Germline V gene data show CDR1 as MGHRA and CDR2 as YSYEKL. Trimming pared 0 bases from V and 0 bases from J, leaving 8 bases between. CDR3 residues: CASSQDTETNYGYTF. CDR3 nucleotide sequence: TGCGCCAGCAGCCAAGATACGGAGACTAACTATGGCTACACCTTC.

The chain combines TRBV11-2 with TRBJ2-2; D uncertain. The V gene lost 0 bases and the J gene lost 5 bases, with 22 bases spanning the gap. This CDR3 is 19 amino acids long. Germline V gene lookup returns CDR1 SGHAT and CDR2 FQNNGV. For the CDR3, the DNA is TGTGCCAGCAGCTTAGATAGACTGATTACCGAACGGCCGACCGGGGAGCTGTTTTTT. Translated: CASSLDRLITERPTGELFF.

This clonotype was seen more than once but under ten times. The chain is built from TRBV12-5 and TRBJ1-1; maybe TRBD1 (5 bases). The CDR3 is 12 residues long. CDR1 is LGHNT, CDR2 FRNRAP, per germline. The germline V and J ends were trimmed by 1 base and 6 bases, with 6 bases remaining between them. CDR3 in DNA: TGTGCTAGTGGTTTGGGGGGCGCTGAAGCTTTCTTT. It codes for CASGLGGAEAFF.

The rearrangement joins TRBV30 to TRBJ2-3; D unresolved. This CDR3 has 11 residues. CDR1 and CDR2 from the germline V gene are GTSNPN and SVGIG (reference sequence). V was clipped by 5 bases and J by 10 bases, with 13 bases between them. CDR3 DNA: TGTGCCTGGGAGCTAGGTGGAGCGCAGTATTTT. Its translation: CAWELGGAQYF.

This clonotype came up a few times. The gene calls are TRBV9 and TRBJ2-7; D may be TRBD1 or TRBD2 (5 bases each). The CDR3 has 17 amino acids. In germline, CDR1 is SGDLS, CDR2 YYNGEE. Trimming cost V 5 bases and J 4 bases, with 25 bases left between them. The CDR3 is CASSPNRDPVAIYEQYF. The CDR3 bases are TGTGCCAGCAGTCCGAACCGGGACCCCGTCGCGATTTACGAGCAGTACTTC. Using reference TRBV9 and TRBJ2-7 for the parts outside the CDR3, the full variable domain is DSGVTQTPKHLITATGQRVTLRCSPRSGDLSVYWYQQSLDQGLQFLIQYYNGEERAKGNILERFSAQQFPDLHSELNLSSLELGDSALYFCASSPNRDPVAIYEQYFGPGTRLTVT.

The chain uses TRBV11-2 and TRBJ2-3, with 9 bases aligning to TRBD2. This CDR3 comprises 18 residues. After removal of 0 bases from V and 7 bases from J, the junction contained 14 bases not matched to a gene. Germline loops: CDR1 SGHAT, CDR2 FQNNGV. CDR3 bases: TGTGCCAGCAGCTTAGACCTCCTCTTGGCGGGGGGGCCTTATACGCAGTATTTT. It specifies CASSLDLLLAGGPYTQYF.

The chain is built from TRBV6-1 and TRBJ2-7, with TRBD2 matching 9 bases. The CDR3 is 13 residues long. V was pared by 11 bases and J by 7 bases, with 12 bases of the junction left unmatched. CDR1 MNHNS and CDR2 SASEGT come from the germline V gene. The CDR3 DNA reads TGTGCCGGGCGGGGGGGGGCCCGTGGTGAGCAGTACTTC. This translates into CAGRGGARGEQYF.

This rearrangement joins TRBV4-1 to TRBJ1-1, with D unclear. V was shortened by 5 bases and J by 0 bases, with 7 bases between the two germline ends. There are 13 residues in the CDR3. Germline lookup yields CDR1 MGHRA and CDR2 YSYEKL. The CDR3 DNA reads TGCGCCAGCAGCTTTAAGGTGAACACTGAAGCTTTCTTT. This translates into CASSFKVNTEAFF.

This chain links TRBV27 with TRBJ1-2; maybe TRBD1 (5 bases). With 10 bases removed from V and 2 bases from J, the gap between germline ends came to 11 bases. This CDR3 contains 12 residues. Germline V gene data show CDR1 as MNHEY and CDR2 as SMNVEV (reference sequence). CDR3 protein: CATLDMNYGYTF. The CDR3 region has the DNA TGTGCCACCTTGGACATGAACTATGGCTACACCTTC.

V is TRBV6-1 and J is TRBJ2-5; D is perhaps TRBD1 (6 bases). Trimming cost V 6 bases and J 3 bases, with 17 bases left between them. This CDR3 comprises 15 residues. Germline CDR1 and CDR2: MNHNS and SASEGT. For the CDR3, the DNA is TGTGCCAGCAGAACTCAGGGGACCCCCGAAGAGACCCAGTACTTC. Its translation is CASRTQGTPEETQYF.